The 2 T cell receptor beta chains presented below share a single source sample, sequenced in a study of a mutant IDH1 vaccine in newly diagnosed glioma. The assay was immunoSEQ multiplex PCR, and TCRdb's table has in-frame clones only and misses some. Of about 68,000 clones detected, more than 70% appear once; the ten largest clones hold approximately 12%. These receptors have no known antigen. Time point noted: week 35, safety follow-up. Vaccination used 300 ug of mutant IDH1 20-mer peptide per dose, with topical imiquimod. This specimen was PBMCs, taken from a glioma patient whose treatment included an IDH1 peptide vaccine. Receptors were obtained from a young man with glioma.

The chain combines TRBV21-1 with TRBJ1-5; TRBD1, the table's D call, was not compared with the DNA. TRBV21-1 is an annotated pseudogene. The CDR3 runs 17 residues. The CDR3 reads CASSSPRVQGDNQPQHF. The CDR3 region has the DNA TGTGCCAGCAGCTCCCCGCGGGTACAGGGGGACAATCAGCCCCAGCATTTT.

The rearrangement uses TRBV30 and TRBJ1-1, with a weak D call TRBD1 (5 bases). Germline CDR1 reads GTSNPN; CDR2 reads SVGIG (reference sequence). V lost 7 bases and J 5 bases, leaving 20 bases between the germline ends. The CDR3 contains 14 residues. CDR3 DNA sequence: TGTGCCTCGGATAGGAGGCAGGGTGGGACTGAAGCTTTCTTT. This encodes CASDRRQGGTEAFF.